Below are 19 T cell receptor beta chains sequenced from a single sample in a study of early T cells in non-severe SARS-CoV-2 infection. A single record per CDR3 protein comes from TCRdb applying MiXCR to the 5' RACE reads. The sample consists of about 42,000 distinct CDR3 sequences, over 6% of them appearing once. Sequencing was performed on whole blood. Receptors were obtained from an adult who was a healthcare worker with PCR-confirmed SARS-CoV-2 infection or an uninfected control (not recorded which).

This clonotype was seen only a few times. CDR3 DNA sequence: TGTGCCATCAGTGACCCCAGGAAGGCTGTCCAAGAGACCCAGTACTTC. As protein: CAISDPRKAVQETQYF. The chain combines TRBV10-3 with TRBJ2-5; D is unresolved. CDR1 ENHRY and CDR2 SYGVKD come from the germline V gene. CDR3 length: 16 amino acids. V lost 3 bases to trimming and J lost 1 base, with 15 bases between them.

This clonotype was observed a handful of times. CDR3 nucleotide sequence: TGTGCCAGCAGCCGGAGCGGGGGGGGCATCGTGAATACGCAGTATTTT. Its protein product is CASSRSGGGIVNTQYF. V and J are TRBV7-9 and TRBJ2-3, with 10 bases matching TRBD2. The germline V gene has CDR1 SEHNR and CDR2 FQNEAQ (reference sequence). The junction had 12 bases not matched to a gene; V was cut back by 5 bases and J by 7 bases. The CDR3 has 16 residues.

The V and J genes are TRBV7-2 and TRBJ2-3, with D possibly matching TRBD2 (5 bases). V was trimmed by 5 bases and J by 2 bases, leaving 14 bases between them. CDR3 length: 15 residues. In germline, CDR1 is SGHTA, CDR2 FQGNSA. CDR3 nucleotide sequence: TGTGCCAGCAGCCCCAGAGGGCTGAACACAGATACGCAGTATTTT. This gives the protein CASSPRGLNTDTQYF.

This clonotype showed up many times. The rearrangement joins TRBV3-1 to TRBJ2-3, with 11 bases aligning to TRBD2. V lost 4 bases to trimming and J lost 4 bases; unmatched junction nucleotides: 7. Germline V gene data show CDR1 as LGHDT and CDR2 as YNNKEL (reference sequence). This CDR3 is built from 16 residues. The CDR3 loop is CASSRSPSGGSDTQYF. CDR3 coding DNA: TGTGCCAGCAGCCGAAGCCCTAGCGGGGGGTCAGATACGCAGTATTTT.

The V call is TRBV27, the J call TRBJ2-3; 9 nucleotides align to TRBD2. This CDR3 spans 15 amino acids. V lost 6 bases, J lost 2 bases, and 6 bases stayed unmatched. CDR1 and CDR2 from the germline V gene are MNHEY and SMNVEV (reference sequence). CDR3 nucleotide sequence: TGTGCCAGCAGGGGAGCGGGGGGCCCCACAGATACGCAGTATTTT. Its translation is CASRGAGGPTDTQYF.

The chain combines TRBV7-9 with TRBJ1-2; 7 bases are a match to TRBD1. V lost 6 bases, J lost 2 bases, and 12 bases stayed unmatched. Germline CDR1 is SEHNR and CDR2 is FQNEAQ (reference sequence). The CDR3 is made up of 16 amino acids. The CDR3 DNA is TGTGCCAGCAGTTCCCCTCAGGGGGGCCCCAACTATGGCTACACCTTC. Translated: CASSSPQGGPNYGYTF.

This clonotype turned up a few times. The chain carries TRBV7-2 and TRBJ2-3; 8 nucleotides line up with TRBD1. The CDR3 has 15 amino acids. Germline CDR1 SGHTA, CDR2 FQGNSA. The junction had 10 bases not matched to a gene; V was cut back by 9 bases and J by 2 bases. CDR3 DNA sequence: TGTGCCAGTAAAATCGGGACAGGTATCACAGATACGCAGTATTTT. Amino acids: CASKIGTGITDTQYF. The full variable domain, in which reference TRBV7-2 and TRBJ2-3 provide the parts outside the CDR3, is GAGVSQSPSNKVTEKGKDVELRCDPISGHTALYWYRQSLGQGLEFLIYFQGNSAPDKSGLPSDRFSAERTGGSVSTLTIQRTQQEDSAVYLCASKIGTGITDTQYFGPGTRLTVL.

This clonotype has ten or more counts. This chain connects TRBV6-5 to TRBJ2-1; D may correspond to TRBD1 or TRBD2 (6 bases each). Per germline, CDR1 MNHEY and CDR2 SVGAGI. This CDR3 contains 15 residues. The germline V and J ends were trimmed by 6 bases and 0 bases, with 12 bases remaining between them. CDR3 DNA sequence: TGTGCCAGCAGCCAGAAGGGGGGCTCCTACAATGAGCAGTTCTTC. Translating it yields CASSQKGGSYNEQFF.

In this sample, this clonotype turned up a few times. The CDR3 sequence: CASGTGLSIHEQYF. The CDR3 DNA reads as TGTGCCAGCGGAACGGGGCTAAGCATCCACGAGCAGTACTTC. The chain combines TRBV6-2 or TRBV6-3 with TRBJ2-7; either TRBD1 or TRBD2 may supply D (5 bases each). Deletions cut 8 bases from V and 5 bases from J, with 19 bases between. Germline CDR1 and CDR2: MNHEY and SVGEGT. This CDR3 spans 14 amino acids.

Written as DNA, the CDR3 is TGTGCCAGCAGCTTAGACGGACTAGCGGGTAACTACGAGCAGTACTTC. This translates into CASSLDGLAGNYEQYF. This rearrangement joins TRBV11-2 to TRBJ2-7; TRBD2 matches at 11 bases. The V gene's germline CDR1 is SGHAT and CDR2 FQNNGV. CDR3 length: 16 amino acids. V shed 0 bases, J shed 3 bases, and the junction held 4 bases outside the gene matches.

This clonotype has ten or more counts. The chain joins TRBV4-1 to TRBJ1-3; weak D call: TRBD1 (5 bases). CDR3 size: 17 residues. Germline values: CDR1 MGHRA, CDR2 YSYEKL. Trimming removed 0 bases from V and 0 bases from J, with 12 bases in between. The CDR3 loop reads CASSQDGALFSGNTIYF. CDR3 DNA: TGCGCCAGCAGCCAAGACGGGGCACTTTTCTCTGGAAACACCATATATTTT.

At least ten counts were recorded for this clonotype. The V and J genes are TRBV4-1 and TRBJ1-2, with D possibly being TRBD1 (5 bases). V shed 0 bases and J shed 8 bases, with 16 bases lying between them. CDR1 MGHRA and CDR2 YSYEKL come from the germline V gene. The CDR3 extends over 15 amino acids. The CDR3 here is CASSQDSSGIGGYTF. In DNA form, the CDR3 reads TGCGCCAGCAGCCAAGATAGCTCAGGGATTGGGGGCTACACCTTC.

A note on this clonotype: A much larger clone sits a single nucleotide away, making a read error possible. V usage is TRBV7-2 and J usage is TRBJ1-6; D not resolved. The germline V gene has CDR1 SGHTA and CDR2 FQGNSA. Between the trimmed V and J ends, which lost 5 bases and 8 bases, there was a span of 10 bases. The CDR3 totals 13 residues. The CDR3 loop reads CASSRSGYSPLHF. The CDR3 DNA reads TGTGCCAGCAGCCGGTCAGGATATTCACCCCTCCACTTT.

This clonotype was observed many times. In DNA form, the CDR3 reads TGTGCCATCAGTGATAGGGACAATAGAAATGAGCAGTTCTTC. Protein product: CAISDRDNRNEQFF. The chain is built from TRBV10-3 and TRBJ2-1, with a possible D match to TRBD1 (6 bases). Trimming stripped 3 bases from V and 7 bases from J, with 13 bases between. This CDR3 contains 14 residues. Per germline, CDR1 ENHRY and CDR2 SYGVKD.

This clonotype was picked up a small number of times. V gene TRBV6-5 combines with J gene TRBJ2-2; 12 positions match TRBD2. The V segment lost 7 bases and the J segment 2 bases; nucleotides outside the gene matches: 11. The CDR3 is made up of 18 amino acids. CDR1 is MNHEY, CDR2 SVGAGI, per germline. CDR3 sequence reads: CASTRLAGAASNTGELFF. The DNA of the CDR3 is TGTGCCAGCACTAGACTAGCGGGGGCGGCCTCTAACACCGGGGAGCTGTTTTTT.

This clonotype was seen many times. V gene TRBV7-2 combines with J gene TRBJ2-2, with TRBD1 matching over 7 bases. Losses at the gene ends were 5 bases for V and 3 bases for J; bases not matched to a gene: 3. Looked up from germline, CDR1 is SGHTA and CDR2 is FQGNSA. The CDR3 runs to 14 residues. CDR3 sequence reads: CASSHRGYTGELFF. DNA of the CDR3: TGTGCCAGCAGCCACAGGGGATACACCGGGGAGCTGTTTTTT.

The sample holds a few counts of this clonotype. This rearrangement joins TRBV29-1 to TRBJ1-1; unclear D gene. V shed 8 bases and J shed 0 bases, with 7 bases lying between them. CDR3 size: 11 residues. Germline CDR1 and CDR2: SQVTM and ANQGSEA. The CDR3 region has the DNA TGCAGCACAGCGGTGAACACTGAAGCTTTCTTT. Its translation: CSTAVNTEAFF.

The V call is TRBV7-9, the J call TRBJ2-1, with 10 bases matching TRBD2. V gave up 3 bases and J gave up 0 bases; unmatched junction bases: 17. CDR1 and CDR2 (germline): SEHNR, FQNEAQ (reference sequence). This CDR3 spans 21 amino acids. The CDR3 spells CASSFIVASGGAISSYNEQFF. The DNA of the CDR3 is TGTGCCAGCAGCTTCATCGTGGCTAGCGGGGGCGCGATCAGCTCCTACAATGAGCAGTTCTTC. Full variable domain (outside the CDR3, taken from reference TRBV7-9 and TRBJ2-1): DTGVSQNPRHKITKRGQNVTFRCDPISEHNRLYWYRQTLGQGPEFLTYFQNEAQLEKSRLLSDRFSAERPKGSFSTLEIQRTEQGDSAMYLCASSFIVASGGAISSYNEQFFGPGTRLTVL.

In this sample, this clonotype turned up a few times. The J gene is TRBJ1-3, the V gene TRBV2, with D unresolved. The CDR3 covers 15 residues. Germline CDR1 and CDR2: SNHLY and FYNNEI. The V end lost 3 bases, the J end lost 0 bases, and 9 bases lay between the germline ends. The CDR3: CASSEEVYSGNTIYF. The CDR3 DNA reads TGTGCCAGCAGTGAGGAGGTGTACTCTGGAAACACCATATATTTT.